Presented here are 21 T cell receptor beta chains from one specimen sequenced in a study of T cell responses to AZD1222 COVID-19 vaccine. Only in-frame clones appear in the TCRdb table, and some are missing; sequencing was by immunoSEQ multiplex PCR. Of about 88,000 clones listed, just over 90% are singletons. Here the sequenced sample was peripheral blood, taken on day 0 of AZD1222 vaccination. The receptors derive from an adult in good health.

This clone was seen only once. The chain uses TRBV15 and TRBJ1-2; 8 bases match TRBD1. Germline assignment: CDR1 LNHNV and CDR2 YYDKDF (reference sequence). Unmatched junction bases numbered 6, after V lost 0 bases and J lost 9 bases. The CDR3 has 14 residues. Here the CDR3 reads CATSRDRTGSSYTF. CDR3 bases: TGTGCCACCAGCAGAGATCGGACAGGGAGTAGCTACACCTTC.

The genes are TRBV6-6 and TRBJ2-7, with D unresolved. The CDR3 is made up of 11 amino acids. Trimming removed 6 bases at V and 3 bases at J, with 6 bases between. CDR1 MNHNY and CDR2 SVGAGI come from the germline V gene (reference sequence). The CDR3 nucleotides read TGTGCCAGCAGCCACCACTACGAGCAGTACTTC. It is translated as CASSHHYEQYF.

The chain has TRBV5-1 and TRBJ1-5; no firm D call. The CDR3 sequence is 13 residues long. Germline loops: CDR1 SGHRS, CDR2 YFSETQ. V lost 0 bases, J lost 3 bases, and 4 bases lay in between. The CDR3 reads CASSLDNNQPQHF. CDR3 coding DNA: TGCGCCAGCAGCTTGGACAACAATCAGCCCCAGCATTTT.

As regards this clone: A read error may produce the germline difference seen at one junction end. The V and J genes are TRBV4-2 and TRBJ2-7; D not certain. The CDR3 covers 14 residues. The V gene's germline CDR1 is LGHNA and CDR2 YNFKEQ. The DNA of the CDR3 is TGTGCCAGCAGCAAAGAGCGCGGTTCGCGCGAGCAGTACTTC. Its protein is CASSKERGSREQYF.

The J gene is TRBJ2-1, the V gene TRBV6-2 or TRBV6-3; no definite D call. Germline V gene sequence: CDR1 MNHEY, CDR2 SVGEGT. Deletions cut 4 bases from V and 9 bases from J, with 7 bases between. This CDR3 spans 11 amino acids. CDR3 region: CASSSHTEQFF. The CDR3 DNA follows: TGTGCCAGCAGTTCCCACACTGAGCAGTTCTTC.

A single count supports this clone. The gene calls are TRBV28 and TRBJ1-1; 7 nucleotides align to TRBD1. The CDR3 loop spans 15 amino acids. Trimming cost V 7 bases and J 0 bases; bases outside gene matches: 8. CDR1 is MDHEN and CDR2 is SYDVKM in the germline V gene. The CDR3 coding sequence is TGTGCCAGCACCGACAGGGCCATCATGAACACTGAAGCTTTCTTT. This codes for CASTDRAIMNTEAFF.

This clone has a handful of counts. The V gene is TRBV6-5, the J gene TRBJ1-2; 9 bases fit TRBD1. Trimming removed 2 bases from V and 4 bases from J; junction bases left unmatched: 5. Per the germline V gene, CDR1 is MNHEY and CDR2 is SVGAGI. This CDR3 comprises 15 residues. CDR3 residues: CASSYRGQGTYGYTF. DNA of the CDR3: TGTGCCAGCAGTTACCGAGGACAGGGGACCTATGGCTACACCTTC.

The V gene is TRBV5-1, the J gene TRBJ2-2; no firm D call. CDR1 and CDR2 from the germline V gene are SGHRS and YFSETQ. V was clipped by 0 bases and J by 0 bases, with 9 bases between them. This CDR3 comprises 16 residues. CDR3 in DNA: TGCGCCAGCAGCTTGGAGACACAAGCGAACACCGGGGAGCTGTTTTTT. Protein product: CASSLETQANTGELFF.

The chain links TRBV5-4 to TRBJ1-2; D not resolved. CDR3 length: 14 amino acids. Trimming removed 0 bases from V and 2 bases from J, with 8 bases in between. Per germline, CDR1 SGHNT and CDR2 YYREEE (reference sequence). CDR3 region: CASSLVTENYGYTF. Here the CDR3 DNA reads TGTGCCAGCAGCTTGGTGACCGAGAACTATGGCTACACCTTC.

In nucleotides, the CDR3 is TGTGCCAGCTCACAAGAGCTGGACACCGGGGAGCTGTTTTTT. Its translation is CASSQELDTGELFF. The chain links TRBV18 to TRBJ2-2; D unresolved. V shed 4 bases and J shed 3 bases, with 9 bases lying between them. The CDR3 runs to 14 residues. CDR1 and CDR2 from the germline V gene are KGHSH and LQKENI.

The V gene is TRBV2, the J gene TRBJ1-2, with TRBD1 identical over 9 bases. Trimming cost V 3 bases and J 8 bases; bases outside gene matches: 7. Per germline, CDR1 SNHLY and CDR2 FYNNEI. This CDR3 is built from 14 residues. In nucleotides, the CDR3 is TGTGCCAGCAGTGAGGGACAGGGTACTCAGGGCTACACCTTC. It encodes CASSEGQGTQGYTF.

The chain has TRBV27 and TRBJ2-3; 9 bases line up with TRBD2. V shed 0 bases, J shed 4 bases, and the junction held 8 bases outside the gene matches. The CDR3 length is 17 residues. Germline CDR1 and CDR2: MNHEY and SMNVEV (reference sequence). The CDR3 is CASSLSWREGLSDTQYF. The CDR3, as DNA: TGTGCCAGCAGTTTATCCTGGCGGGAGGGCCTTTCAGATACGCAGTATTTT.

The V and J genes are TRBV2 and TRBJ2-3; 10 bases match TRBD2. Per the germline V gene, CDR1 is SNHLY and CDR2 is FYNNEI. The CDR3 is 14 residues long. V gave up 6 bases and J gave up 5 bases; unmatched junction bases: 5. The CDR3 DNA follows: TGTGCCAGCAGGCCGGGACTAGCGTTAGATACGCAGTATTTT. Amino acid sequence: CASRPGLALDTQYF.

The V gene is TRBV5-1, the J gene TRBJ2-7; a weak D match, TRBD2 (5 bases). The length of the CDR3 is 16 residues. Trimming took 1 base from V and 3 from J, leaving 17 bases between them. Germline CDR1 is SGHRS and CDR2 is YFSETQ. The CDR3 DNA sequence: TGCGCCAGCAGCTTGTCTGGCGGGTCTGGCTTCTACGAGCAGTACTTC. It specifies CASSLSGGSGFYEQYF.

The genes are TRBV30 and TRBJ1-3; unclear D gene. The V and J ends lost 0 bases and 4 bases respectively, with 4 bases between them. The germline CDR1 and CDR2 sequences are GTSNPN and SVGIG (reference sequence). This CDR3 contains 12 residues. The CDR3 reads CAWSVNGNTIYF. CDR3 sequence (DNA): TGTGCCTGGAGTGTAAACGGAAACACCATATATTTT.

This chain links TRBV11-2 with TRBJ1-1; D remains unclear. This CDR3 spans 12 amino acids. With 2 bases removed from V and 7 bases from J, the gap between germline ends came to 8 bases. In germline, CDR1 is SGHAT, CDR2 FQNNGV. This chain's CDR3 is CASSLYSLEAFF. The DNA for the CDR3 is TGTGCCAGCAGCTTATATAGCCTTGAAGCTTTCTTT.

CDR3 residues: CASSKGYQPQHF. The CDR3 DNA reads TGTGCCAGCAGCAAAGGGTATCAGCCCCAGCATTTT. This chain connects TRBV6-6 to TRBJ1-5; D not resolved. Trimming pared 6 bases from V and 5 bases from J, leaving 8 bases between. This CDR3 region has 12 residues. Germline values: CDR1 MNHNY, CDR2 SVGAGI (reference sequence).

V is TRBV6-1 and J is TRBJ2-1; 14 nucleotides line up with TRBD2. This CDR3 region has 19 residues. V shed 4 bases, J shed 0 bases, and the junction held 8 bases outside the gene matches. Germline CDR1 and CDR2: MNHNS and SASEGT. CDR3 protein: CASSATGLAGVSSYNEQFF. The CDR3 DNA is TGTGCCAGCAGTGCAACGGGACTAGCGGGGGTAAGCTCCTACAATGAGCAGTTCTTC.

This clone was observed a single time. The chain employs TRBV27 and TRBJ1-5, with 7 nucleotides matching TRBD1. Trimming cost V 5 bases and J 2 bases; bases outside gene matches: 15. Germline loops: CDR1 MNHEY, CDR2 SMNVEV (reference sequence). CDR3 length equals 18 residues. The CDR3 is CASSQTPRTGRGNQPQHF. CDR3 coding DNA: TGTGCCAGCAGTCAAACACCTAGGACAGGACGGGGCAATCAGCCCCAGCATTTT.

The CDR3 DNA follows: TGTGCCAGCAGTCGGGGGGTAAATGAAAAACTGTTTTTT. Translation: CASSRGVNEKLFF. The genes are TRBV28 and TRBJ1-4; maybe TRBD1 (5 bases). There are 13 residues in the CDR3. The germline V and J ends were trimmed by 5 bases and 5 bases, with 9 bases remaining between them. From germline, CDR1 is MDHEN and CDR2 SYDVKM.

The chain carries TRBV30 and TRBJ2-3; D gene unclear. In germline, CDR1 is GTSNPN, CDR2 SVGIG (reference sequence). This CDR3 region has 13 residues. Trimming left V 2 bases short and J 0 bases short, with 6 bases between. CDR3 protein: CAWSPRSTDTQYF. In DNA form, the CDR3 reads TGTGCCTGGAGTCCTCGGAGCACAGATACGCAGTATTTT.